This TCR beta chain stems from a study of OX40 agonist ivuxolimab in advanced cancers. Study summary: Of mixed ages from 23 to 79 and averaging about 60 years, the group was 65% to 85% male.

Notes on the study in general: Part of the nonresponder group also had normalized T-cell clonal expansion that was low. Among T cells, CD8+ cells averaged more expanded clones than CD4+ cells.

Notes on this clone: Its antigen is currently unknown.

Trimming removed 4 bases at V and 4 bases at J, with 17 bases between. CDR1 LNHDA and CDR2 SQIVND come from the germline V gene (reference sequence). This CDR3 region has 17 residues. TCRdb's copy holds only in-frame clones and misses some; the assay was immunoSEQ multiplex PCR. This repertoire shows tens of thousands of clones, 85% found once; its top ten account for around 0.5%. This chain joins TRBV19 and TRBJ2-6; perhaps TRBD1 as D (5 bases). The TCR sequence derives from an adult with an advanced solid tumor such as melanoma, head and neck, liver or kidney cancer. The sample here was CD4+ or CD8+ T cells sorted from blood, taken in a trial of the OX40 agonist ivuxolimab. The CDR3 sequence is CASSRRTSGEGANVLTF. The DNA of the CDR3 is TGTGCCAGTAGTAGAAGGACATCGGGTGAGGGGGCCAACGTCCTGACTTTC.